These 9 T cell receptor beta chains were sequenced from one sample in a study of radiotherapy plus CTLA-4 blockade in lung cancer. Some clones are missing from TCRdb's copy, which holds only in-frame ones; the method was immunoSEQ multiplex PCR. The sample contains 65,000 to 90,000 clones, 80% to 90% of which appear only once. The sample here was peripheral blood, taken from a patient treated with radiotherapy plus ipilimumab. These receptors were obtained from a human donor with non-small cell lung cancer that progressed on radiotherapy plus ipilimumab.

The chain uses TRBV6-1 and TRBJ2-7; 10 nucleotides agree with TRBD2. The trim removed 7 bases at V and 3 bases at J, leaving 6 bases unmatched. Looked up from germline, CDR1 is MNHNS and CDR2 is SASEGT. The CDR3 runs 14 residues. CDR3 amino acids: CASKGASGSYEQYV. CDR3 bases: TGTGCCAGCAAAGGGGCTAGCGGGAGCTACGAGCAGTACGTC.

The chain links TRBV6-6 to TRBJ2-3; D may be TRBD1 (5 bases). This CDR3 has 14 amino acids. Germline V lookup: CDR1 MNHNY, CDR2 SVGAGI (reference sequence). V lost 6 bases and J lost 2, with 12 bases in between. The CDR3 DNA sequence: TGTGCCAGCAGAGCCAGGGTGAACACAGATACGCAGTATTTT. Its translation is CASRARVNTDTQYF.

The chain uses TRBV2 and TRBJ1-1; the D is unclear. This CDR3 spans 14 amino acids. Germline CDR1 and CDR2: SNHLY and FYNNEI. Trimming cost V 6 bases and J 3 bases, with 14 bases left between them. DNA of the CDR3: TGTGCCAGCAGAGCTGCCGGAGGGTACACTGAAGCTTTCTTT. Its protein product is CASRAAGGYTEAFF. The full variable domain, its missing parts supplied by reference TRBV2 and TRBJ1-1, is EPEVTQTPSHQVTQMGQEVILRCVPISNHLYFYWYRQILGQKVEFLVSFYNNEISEKSEIFDDQFSVERPDGSNFTLKIRSTKLEDSAMYFCASRAAGGYTEAFFGQGTRLTVV.

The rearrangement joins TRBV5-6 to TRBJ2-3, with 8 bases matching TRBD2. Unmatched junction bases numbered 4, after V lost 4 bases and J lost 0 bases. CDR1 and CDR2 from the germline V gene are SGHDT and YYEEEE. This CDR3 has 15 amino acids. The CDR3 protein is CASSTTSASTDTQYF. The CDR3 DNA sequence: TGTGCCAGCAGCACGACTAGCGCTAGCACAGATACGCAGTATTTT.

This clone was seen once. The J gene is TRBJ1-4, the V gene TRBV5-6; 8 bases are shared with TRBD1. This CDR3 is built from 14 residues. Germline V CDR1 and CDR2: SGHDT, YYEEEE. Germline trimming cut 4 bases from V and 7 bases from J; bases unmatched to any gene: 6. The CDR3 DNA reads TGTGCCAGCAGCCCGGGACAGGACGGTGAAAAACTGTTTTTT. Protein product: CASSPGQDGEKLFF. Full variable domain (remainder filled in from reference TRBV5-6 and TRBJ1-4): DAGVTQSPTHLIKTRGQQVTLRCSPKSGHDTVSWYQQALGQGPQFIFQYYEEEERQRGNFPDRFSGHQFPNYSSELNVNALLLGDSALYLCASSPGQDGEKLFFGSGTQLSVL.

The CDR3 sequence is CASSQGTGGPKGVYEQYF. The CDR3 bases are TGTGCCAGCAGCCAAGGGACAGGGGGACCGAAAGGAGTCTACGAGCAGTACTTC. This sequence joins TRBV16 and TRBJ2-7, with 11 bases identical to TRBD1. Per the germline V gene, CDR1 is KGHSY and CDR2 is FQNENV. This CDR3 has 18 residues. V dropped 2 bases and J dropped 3; count of bases not matched to a gene: 12. The variable domain in full, completed from reference TRBV16 and TRBJ2-7, reads GEEVAQTPKHLVRGEGQKAKLYCAPIKGHSYVFWYQQVLKNEFKFLISFQNENVFDETGMPKERFSAKCLPNSPCSLEIQATKLEDSAVYFCASSQGTGGPKGVYEQYFGPGTRLTVT.

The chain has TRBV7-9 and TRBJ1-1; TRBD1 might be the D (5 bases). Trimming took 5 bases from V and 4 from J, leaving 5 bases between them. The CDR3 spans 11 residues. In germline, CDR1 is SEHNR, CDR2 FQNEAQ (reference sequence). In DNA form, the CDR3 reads TGTGCCAGCAGCCAGGGCACTGAAGCTTTCTTT. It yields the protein CASSQGTEAFF. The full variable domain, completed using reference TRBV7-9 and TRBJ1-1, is DTGVSQNPRHKITKRGQNVTFRCDPISEHNRLYWYRQTLGQGPEFLTYFQNEAQLEKSRLLSDRFSAERPKGSFSTLEIQRTEQGDSAMYLCASSQGTEAFFGQGTRLTVV.

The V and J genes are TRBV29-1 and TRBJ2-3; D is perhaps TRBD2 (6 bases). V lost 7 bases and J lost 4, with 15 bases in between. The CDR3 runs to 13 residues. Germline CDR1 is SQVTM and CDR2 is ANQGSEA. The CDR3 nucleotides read TGCAGCGCCGTAACAGGAGGGGCAGATACGCAGTATTTT. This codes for CSAVTGGADTQYF.

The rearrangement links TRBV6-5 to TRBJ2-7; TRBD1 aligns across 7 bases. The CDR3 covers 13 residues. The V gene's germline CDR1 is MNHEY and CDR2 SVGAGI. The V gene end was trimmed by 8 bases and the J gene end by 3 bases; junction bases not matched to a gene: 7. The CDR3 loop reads CASSRDSRYEQYF. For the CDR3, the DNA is TGTGCCAGCTCCCGGGACAGCCGCTACGAGCAGTACTTC.